This T cell receptor (beta chain) was obtained from a study of CXCR3-negative and CXCR3-positive naive CD8 T cells. This clonotype is medium-sized by frequency. Its specificity is not known. This CDR3 has 14 residues. Germline lookup yields CDR1 SQVTM and CDR2 ANQGSEA. Libraries were UMI-labeled 5' RACE TRB cDNA. TCRdb re-called the 5' RACE reads, yielding one record per CDR3 amino acid sequence without DNA. In all, the sample yields about 6,800 distinct CDR3 sequences. Points from the study as a whole: Naive CXCR3-positive cells had TRB CDR3s more hydrophobic than those of CXCR3-negative naive cells. Diversity was high in both naive subsets and much lower in memory cells.

Sorts performed in triplicate captured hundreds of thousands of cells each from every CD8+ T cell subset. Those CD8+ T cells considered naive were CD45RO-CCR7+CD27+CD95-. Sequences were obtained from naive CXCR3+ CD8+ T cells from blood. As to subset: CD45RO-CCR7+CD27+CD95- naive CD8+ T cells expressing CXCR3 (TNR3+). The rearrangement uses TRBV29-1 and TRBJ1-2; without DNA, the TCRdb call of TRBD1 cannot be checked. The sequence was collected from a human donor in good health. Some clones in this sample may be carry-over from other donors' samples. This chain's CDR3 is CSVEDPGEFRGYTF.